The entry below describes one TCR beta chain. The CDR3 loop spans 14 amino acids. CDR1 and CDR2 from the germline V gene are KGHDR and SFDVKD. Trimming at V came to 4 bases and at J to 4 bases, leaving 5 bases not matched to a gene. Original processing methods: Estimation of nucleated cell counts was performed using reference gene primer amplification. Sequencing used immunoSEQ multiplex PCR; TCRdb keeps in-frame clones, though not all of them. Clone size and the V and J calls come from that table; the DNA yielded D and trimming. Of some 170,000 clones in the sample, about 90% were seen once. Which cohort a participant joined came from the clinical history participants gave. The data belong to a study of blood T cell repertoires in COVID-19. On the study more broadly: T cells, B-cell-depleted T cells, or PBMCs supplied cDNA or gDNA.

The sequenced sample consisted of PBMCs or T cells enriched from blood (not recorded which). This chain connects TRBV24-1 to TRBJ1-2; TRBD1 matches at 7 bases. The receptor comes from a human donor with acute COVID-19. The donor label of this sample is uncertain. The CDR3 loop reads CATSDQGQSYGYTF. CDR3 nucleotide sequence: TGTGCCACCAGTGACCAGGGACAGAGCTATGGCTACACCTTC.